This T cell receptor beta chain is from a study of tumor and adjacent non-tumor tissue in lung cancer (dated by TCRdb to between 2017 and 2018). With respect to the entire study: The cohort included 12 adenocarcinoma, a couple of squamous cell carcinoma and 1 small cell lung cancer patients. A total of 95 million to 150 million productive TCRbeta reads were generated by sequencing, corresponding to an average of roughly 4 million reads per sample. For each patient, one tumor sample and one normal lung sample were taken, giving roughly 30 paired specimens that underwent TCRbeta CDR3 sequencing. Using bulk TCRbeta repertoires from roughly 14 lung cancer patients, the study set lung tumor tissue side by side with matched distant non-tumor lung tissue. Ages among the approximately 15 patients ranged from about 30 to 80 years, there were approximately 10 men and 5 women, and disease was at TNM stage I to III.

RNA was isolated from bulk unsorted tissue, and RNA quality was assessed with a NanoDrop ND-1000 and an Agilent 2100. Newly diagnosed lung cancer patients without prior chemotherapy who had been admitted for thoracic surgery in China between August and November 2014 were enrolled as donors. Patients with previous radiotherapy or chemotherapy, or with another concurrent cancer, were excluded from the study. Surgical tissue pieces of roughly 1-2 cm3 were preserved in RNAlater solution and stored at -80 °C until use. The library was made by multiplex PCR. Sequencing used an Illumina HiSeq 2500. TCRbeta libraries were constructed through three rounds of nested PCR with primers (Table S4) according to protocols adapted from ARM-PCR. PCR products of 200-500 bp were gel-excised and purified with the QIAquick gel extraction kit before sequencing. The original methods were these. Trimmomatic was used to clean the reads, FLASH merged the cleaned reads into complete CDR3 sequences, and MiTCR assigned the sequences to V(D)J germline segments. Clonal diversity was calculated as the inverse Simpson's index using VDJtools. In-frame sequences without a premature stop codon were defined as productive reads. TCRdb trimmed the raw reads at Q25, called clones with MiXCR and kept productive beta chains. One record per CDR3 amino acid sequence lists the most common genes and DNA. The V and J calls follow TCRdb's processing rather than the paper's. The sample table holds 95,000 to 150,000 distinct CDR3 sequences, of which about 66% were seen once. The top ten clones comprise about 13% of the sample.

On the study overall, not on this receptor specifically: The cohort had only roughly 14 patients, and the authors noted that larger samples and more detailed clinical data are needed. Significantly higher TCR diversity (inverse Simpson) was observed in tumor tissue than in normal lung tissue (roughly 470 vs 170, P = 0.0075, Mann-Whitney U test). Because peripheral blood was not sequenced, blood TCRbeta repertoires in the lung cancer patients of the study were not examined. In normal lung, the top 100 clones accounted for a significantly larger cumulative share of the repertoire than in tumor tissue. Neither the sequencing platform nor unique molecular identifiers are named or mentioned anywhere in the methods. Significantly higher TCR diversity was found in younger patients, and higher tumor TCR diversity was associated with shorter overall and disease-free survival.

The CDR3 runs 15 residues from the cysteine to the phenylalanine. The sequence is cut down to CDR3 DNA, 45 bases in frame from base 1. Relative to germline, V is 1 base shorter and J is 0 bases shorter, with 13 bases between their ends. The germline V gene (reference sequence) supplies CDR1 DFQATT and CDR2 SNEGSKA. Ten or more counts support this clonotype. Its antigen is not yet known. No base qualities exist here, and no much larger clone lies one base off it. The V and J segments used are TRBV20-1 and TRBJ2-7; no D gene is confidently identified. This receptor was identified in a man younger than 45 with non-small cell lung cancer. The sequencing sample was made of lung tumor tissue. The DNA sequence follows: TGCAGTGCTAGAGGGGGTGGCCAGACCTCCTACGAGCAGTACTTC. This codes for CSARGGGQTSYEQYF.